The sample holds one count of the clone carrying this T cell receptor beta chain. Its cognate antigen is unknown. These data belong to a study of T-cell reconstitution after alpha-beta-depleted transplantation in children. Regarding the study as a whole: TCRbeta diversity was high at day 60 in some patients (a result of surviving recipient T cells and thymic progenitors). After transplant, at about two months, alpha-beta T cells were reportedly derived from several hundred expanded graft clones. At the one-year point after transplant, T-cell counts and TCRbeta diversity were found to come mostly from T cells that had been newly produced.

Trimming took 5 bases from V and 13 from J, leaving 17 bases between them. The germline V gene encodes CDR1 MNHEY and CDR2 SVGAGI. The CDR3 runs to 12 residues. The authors prepared the TCRbeta library with unique molecular identifiers. TCRdb reanalysed the PCR reads using MiXCR and keeps one entry per CDR3 protein. The sample holds almost 250,000 distinct CDR3 sequences, roughly a quarter seen once. This TCR derives from a girl aged 2 to 9 with Fanconi anemia, due to receive a stem cell transplant. The V call is TRBV6-5, the J call TRBJ2-5, with a possible D match to TRBD1 (7 bases). The sample was PBMCs, taken before TCRalphabeta/CD19-depleted stem cell transplant. CDR3 sequence: CASSGGTETLYF. The CDR3 nucleotides read TGTGCCAGCAGTGGGGGGACAGAGACTTTGTACTTC.